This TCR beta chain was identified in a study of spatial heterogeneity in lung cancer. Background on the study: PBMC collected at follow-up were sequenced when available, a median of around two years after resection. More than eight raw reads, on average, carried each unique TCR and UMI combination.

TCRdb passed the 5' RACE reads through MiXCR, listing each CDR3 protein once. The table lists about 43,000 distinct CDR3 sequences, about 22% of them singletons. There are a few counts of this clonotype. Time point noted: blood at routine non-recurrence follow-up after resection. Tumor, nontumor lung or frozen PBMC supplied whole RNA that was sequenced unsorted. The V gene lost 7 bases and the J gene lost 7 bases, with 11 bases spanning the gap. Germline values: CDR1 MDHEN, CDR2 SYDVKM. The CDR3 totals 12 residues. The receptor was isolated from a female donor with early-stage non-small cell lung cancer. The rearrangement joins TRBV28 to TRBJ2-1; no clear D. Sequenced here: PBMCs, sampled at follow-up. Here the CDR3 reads CASKPDGNEQFF. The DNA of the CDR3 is TGTGCCAGCAAACCGGACGGGAATGAGCAGTTCTTC.